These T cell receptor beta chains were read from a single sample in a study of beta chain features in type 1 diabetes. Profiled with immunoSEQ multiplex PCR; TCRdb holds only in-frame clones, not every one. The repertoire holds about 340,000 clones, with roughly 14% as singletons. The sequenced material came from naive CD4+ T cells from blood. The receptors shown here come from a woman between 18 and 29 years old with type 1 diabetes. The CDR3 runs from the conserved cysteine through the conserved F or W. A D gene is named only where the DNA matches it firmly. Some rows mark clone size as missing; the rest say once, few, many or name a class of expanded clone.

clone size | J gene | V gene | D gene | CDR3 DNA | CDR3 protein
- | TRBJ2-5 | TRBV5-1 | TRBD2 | TGCGCCAGCAGCTCAACTAGCGGGATACAAGAGACCCAGTACTTC | CASSSTSGIQETQYF
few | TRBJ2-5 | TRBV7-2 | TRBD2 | TGTGCCAGCAGCTTACCACGGACTAGATCCCTAGAGACCCAGTACTTC | CASSLPRTRSLETQYF
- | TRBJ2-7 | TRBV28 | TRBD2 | TGTGCCAGCAGATTGACGGGAGGTTCTACCGACGAGCAGTACTTC | CASRLTGGSTDEQYF
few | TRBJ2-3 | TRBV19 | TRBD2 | TGTGCCAGTAGTATAGTCAGGCGGGAGGGCCGTCCAGATACGCAGTATTTT | CASSIVRREGRPDTQYF
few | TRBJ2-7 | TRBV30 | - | TGTGCCTGGAGTGTCTTTAGTCACGAGCAGTACTTC | CAWSVFSHEQYF
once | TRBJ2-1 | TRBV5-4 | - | TGTGCCAGCAGCTTGACAGGGTACAATGAGCAGTTCTTC | CASSLTGYNEQFF
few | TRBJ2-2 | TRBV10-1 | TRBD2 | TGCGCCAGCAGTGAGTCGACTAGCCCGAACACCGGGGAGCTGTTTTTT | CASSESTSPNTGELFF
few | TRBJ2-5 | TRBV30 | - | TGTGCCTGGAGTGTAAGAGTTAGTAAAGAGACCCAGTACTTC | CAWSVRVSKETQYF
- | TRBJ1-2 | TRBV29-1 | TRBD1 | TGCAGCGTAACAGGGGCCGGCTACACCTTC | CSVTGAGYTF
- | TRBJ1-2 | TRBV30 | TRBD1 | TGTGCCTGGAACACGGGACAGGGCTATGGCTACACCTTC | CAWNTGQGYGYTF
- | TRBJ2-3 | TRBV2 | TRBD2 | TGTGCCAGCAGACCCGGGACTAGCGTGACAGATACGCAGTATTTT | CASRPGTSVTDTQYF
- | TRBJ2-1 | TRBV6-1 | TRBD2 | TGTGCCAGCAGTGGCCGGGTAGCGGGGGGCAATGAGCAGTTCTTC | CASSGRVAGGNEQFF
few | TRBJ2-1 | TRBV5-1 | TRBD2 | TGCGCCAGCGGAATTAGCGGGAGCAATCGGAATGAGCAGTTCTTC | CASGISGSNRNEQFF
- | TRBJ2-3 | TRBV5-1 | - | TGCGCCAGCAGCGCGGGACAGAGCACAGATACGCAGTATTTT | CASSAGQSTDTQYF
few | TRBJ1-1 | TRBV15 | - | TGTGCCACCAGCGGACTAGAGAGCGGGACACCGATGAACACTGAAGCTTTCTTT | CATSGLESGTPMNTEAFF
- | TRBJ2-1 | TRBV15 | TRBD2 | TGTGCCACCGGTGAGAGCGGGAGGGCCTGGGATGAGCAGTTCTTC | CATGESGRAWDEQFF
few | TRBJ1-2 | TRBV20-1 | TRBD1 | TGCAGTACAGGGGTAAACTATGGCTACACCTTC | CSTGVNYGYTF
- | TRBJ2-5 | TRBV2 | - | TGTGCCAGCAGAAGACAGCTATTGGAGACCCAGTACTTC | CASRRQLLETQYF
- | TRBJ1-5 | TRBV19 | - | TGTGCCAGTAGTATAGGACAGGCAAACAATCAGCCCCAGCATTTT | CASSIGQANNQPQHF
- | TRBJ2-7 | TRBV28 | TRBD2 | TGTGCCAGCAGATCTCCGGGACTATCTATCTACGAGCAGTACTTC | CASRSPGLSIYEQYF
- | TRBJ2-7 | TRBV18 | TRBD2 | TGTGCCAGCTCACCGGGGCTAGCGGGGCACGAGCAGTACTTC | CASSPGLAGHEQYF
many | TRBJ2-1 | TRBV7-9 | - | TGTGCCAGCAGCCTACAGGCAAATGAGCAGTTCTTC | CASSLQANEQFF
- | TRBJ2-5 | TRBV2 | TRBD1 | TGTGCCAGCGGACAGGGCTCCTTAGAGACCCAGTACTTC | CASGQGSLETQYF
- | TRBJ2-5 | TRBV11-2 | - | TGTGCCAGCAGTCTAGCAGGGGTGGAGACCCAGTACTTC | CASSLAGVETQYF
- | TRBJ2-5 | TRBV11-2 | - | TGTGCCAGCAGCTTAGTTCCAGGCCCGCGAGAGACCCAGTACTTC | CASSLVPGPRETQYF
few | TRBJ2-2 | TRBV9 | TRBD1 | TGTGCCAGCAGCGTAGGACAGGGCTTGAACACCGGGGAGCTGTTTTTT | CASSVGQGLNTGELFF
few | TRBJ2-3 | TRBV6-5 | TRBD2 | TGTGCCAGCAGTGGACTAGCGGGATTCACAGATACGCAGTATTTT | CASSGLAGFTDTQYF
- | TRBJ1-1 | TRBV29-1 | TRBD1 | TGCAGCGTAGGACAGGAGAACACTGAAGCTTTCTTT | CSVGQENTEAFF
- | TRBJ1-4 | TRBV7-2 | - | TGTGCCAGCAGCCGTGGCGGGTATGAAAAACTGTTTTTT | CASSRGGYEKLFF
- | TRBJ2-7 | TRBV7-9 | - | TGTGCCAGCAGCTCTGCTACTGAGCAGTACTTC | CASSSATEQYF
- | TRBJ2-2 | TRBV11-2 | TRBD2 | TGTGCCAGCAGCCCCCTAGCGGGGCCCACCGGGGAGCTGTTTTTT | CASSPLAGPTGELFF
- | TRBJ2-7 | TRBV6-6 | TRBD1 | TGTGCCAGCAGTCCAACAGGGGAAGGCTACGAGCAGTACTTC | CASSPTGEGYEQYF
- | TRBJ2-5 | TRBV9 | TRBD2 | TGTGCCAGCAGCGTAGGAGGTCTAGCGGAAGAGACCCAGTACTTC | CASSVGGLAEETQYF
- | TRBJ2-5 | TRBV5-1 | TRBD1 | TGCGCCAGCAGCTCGGGGACAGAGCAAGAGACCCAGTACTTC | CASSSGTEQETQYF
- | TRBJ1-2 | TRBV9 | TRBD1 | TGTGCCAGCAGCAACCGGGACAGGGTATATGGCTACACCTTC | CASSNRDRVYGYTF
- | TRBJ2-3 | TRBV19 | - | TGTGCCAGTAGCCTCACAGACACAGATACGCAGTATTTT | CASSLTDTDTQYF
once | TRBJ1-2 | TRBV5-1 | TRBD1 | TGCGCCAGCAGCTTGGGCAGGGGGGCATCCTATGGCTACACCTTC | CASSLGRGASYGYTF
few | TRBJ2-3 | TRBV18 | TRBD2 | TGTGCCAGCTCACCACTCGGGACTAGCGGGATCAGCACAGATACGCAGTATTTT | CASSPLGTSGISTDTQYF
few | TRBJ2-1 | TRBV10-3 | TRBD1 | TGTGCCATCAGTGAGGGACAGGGATTCAACAATGAGCAGTTCTTC | CAISEGQGFNNEQFF
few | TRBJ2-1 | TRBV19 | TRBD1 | TGTGCCAGTAGTCTGCGACAGGGGGCGACGAATGAGCAGTTCTTC | CASSLRQGATNEQFF
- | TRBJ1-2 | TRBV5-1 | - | TGCGCCAGCAGCGCTTCCGGGCCGCGGGCGGGAAGCTACACCTTC | CASSASGPRAGSYTF
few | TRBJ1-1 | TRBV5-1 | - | TGCGCCAGCAGCTTCCGCGGGGAGAACACTGAAGCTTTCTTT | CASSFRGENTEAFF
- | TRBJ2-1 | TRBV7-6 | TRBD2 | TGTGCCAGCAGCTTAGGATTCTCTCGACTAGCGGGGGACAATGAGCAGTTCTTC | CASSLGFSRLAGDNEQFF
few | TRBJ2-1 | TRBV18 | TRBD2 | TGTGCCAGCTCACCACCAGGACTAGCGGGATTTAATGAGCAGTTCTTC | CASSPPGLAGFNEQFF
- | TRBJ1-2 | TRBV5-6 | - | TGTGCCAGCAGCTTATTAACAGTCAGTAACTATGGCTACACCTTC | CASSLLTVSNYGYTF
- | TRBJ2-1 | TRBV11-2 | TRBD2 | TGTGCCAGCAGCTTAGTTTCTAGCGGGAGACTATACAATGAGCAGTTCTTC | CASSLVSSGRLYNEQFF
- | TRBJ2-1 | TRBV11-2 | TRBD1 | TGTGCCAGCAACCGGGACAGGGTGGACAATGAGCAGTTCTTC | CASNRDRVDNEQFF
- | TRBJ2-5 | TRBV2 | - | TGTGCCAGCAGTGGCTGGACTCCGCAAGAGACCCAGTACTTC | CASSGWTPQETQYF
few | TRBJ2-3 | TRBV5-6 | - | TGTGCCAGCAGCTTGGTGGGAGAGGCAGATACGCAGTATTTT | CASSLVGEADTQYF
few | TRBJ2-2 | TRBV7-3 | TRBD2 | TGTGCCAGCAGCCCTATGGTAGCGGGACTAACCGGGGAGCTGTTTTTT | CASSPMVAGLTGELFF
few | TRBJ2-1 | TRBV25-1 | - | TGTGCCAGCAGTGCAAAGGCAGGGGTGCAGTACAATGAGCAGTTCTTC | CASSAKAGVQYNEQFF
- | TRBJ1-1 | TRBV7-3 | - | TGTGCCAGCAGCCTTCAGGGTAACACTGAAGCTTTCTTT | CASSLQGNTEAFF
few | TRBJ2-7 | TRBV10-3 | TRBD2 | TGTGCCATCAACTTGAGCGGGAGCTACGAGCAGTACTTC | CAINLSGSYEQYF